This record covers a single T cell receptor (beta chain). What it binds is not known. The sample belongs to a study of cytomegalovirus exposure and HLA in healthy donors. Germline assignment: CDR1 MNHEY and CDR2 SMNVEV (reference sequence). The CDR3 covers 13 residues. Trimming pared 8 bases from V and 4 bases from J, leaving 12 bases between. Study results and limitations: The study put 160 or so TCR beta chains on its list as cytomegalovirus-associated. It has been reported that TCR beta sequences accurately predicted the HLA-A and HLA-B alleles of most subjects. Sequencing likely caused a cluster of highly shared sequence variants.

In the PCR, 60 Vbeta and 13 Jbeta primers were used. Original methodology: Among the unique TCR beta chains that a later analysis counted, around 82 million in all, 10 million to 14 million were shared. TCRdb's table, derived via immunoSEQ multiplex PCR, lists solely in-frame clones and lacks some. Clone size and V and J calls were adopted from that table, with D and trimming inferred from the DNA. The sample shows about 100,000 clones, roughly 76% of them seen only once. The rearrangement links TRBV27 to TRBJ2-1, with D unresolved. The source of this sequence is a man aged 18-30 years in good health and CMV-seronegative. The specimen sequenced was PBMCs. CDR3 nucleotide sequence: TGTGCCAGCGTCGCGTTCGGGTACAATGAGCAGTTCTTC. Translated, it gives CASVAFGYNEQFF.